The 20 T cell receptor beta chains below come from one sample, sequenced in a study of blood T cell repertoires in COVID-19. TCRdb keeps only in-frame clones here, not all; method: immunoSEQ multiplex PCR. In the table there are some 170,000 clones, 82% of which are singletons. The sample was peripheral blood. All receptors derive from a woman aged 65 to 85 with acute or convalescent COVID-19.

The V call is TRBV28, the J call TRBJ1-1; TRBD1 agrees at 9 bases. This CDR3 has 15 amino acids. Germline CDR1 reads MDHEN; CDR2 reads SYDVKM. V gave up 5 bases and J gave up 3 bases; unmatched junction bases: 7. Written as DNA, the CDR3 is TGTGCCAGCAGTCGTCCCGGGACAGGGCACACTGAAGCTTTCTTT. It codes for CASSRPGTGHTEAFF.

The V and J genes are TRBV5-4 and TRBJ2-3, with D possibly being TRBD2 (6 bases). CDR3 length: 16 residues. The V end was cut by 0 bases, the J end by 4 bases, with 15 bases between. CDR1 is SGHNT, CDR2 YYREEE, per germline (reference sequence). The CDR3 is CASSLATGGSADTQYF. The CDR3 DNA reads TGTGCCAGCAGCTTGGCCACCGGAGGGAGCGCAGATACGCAGTATTTT. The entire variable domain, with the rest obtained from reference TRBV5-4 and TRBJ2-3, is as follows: ETGVTQSPTHLIKTRGQQVTLRCSSQSGHNTVSWYQQALGQGPQFIFQYYREEENGRGNFPPRFSGLQFPNYSSELNVNALELDDSALYLCASSLATGGSADTQYFGPGTRLTVL.

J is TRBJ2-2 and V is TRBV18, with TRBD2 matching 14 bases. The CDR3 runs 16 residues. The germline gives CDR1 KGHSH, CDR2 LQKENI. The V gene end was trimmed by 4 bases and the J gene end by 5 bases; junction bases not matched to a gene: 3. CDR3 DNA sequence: TGTGCCAGCTCACAGAGGACTAGCGGGAGGACCGGGGAGCTGTTTTTT. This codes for CASSQRTSGRTGELFF.

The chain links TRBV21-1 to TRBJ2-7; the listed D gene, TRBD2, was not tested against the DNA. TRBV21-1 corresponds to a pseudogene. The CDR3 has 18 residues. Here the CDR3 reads CASSKLGGPLLSSYEQYF. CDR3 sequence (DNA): TGTGCCAGCAGCAAATTGGGGGGGCCGCTGCTTAGCTCCTACGAGCAGTACTTC.

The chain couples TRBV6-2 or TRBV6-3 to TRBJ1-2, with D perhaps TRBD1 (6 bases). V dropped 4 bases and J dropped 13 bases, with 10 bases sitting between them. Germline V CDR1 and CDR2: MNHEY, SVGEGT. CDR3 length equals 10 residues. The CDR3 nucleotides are TGTGCCAGCAGTTCATACAGGGTCACCTTC. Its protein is CASSSYRVTF.

In DNA, the CDR3 is TGTGCCAGCAGCAAAAGGGACAGGGGGCTTGAAAAACTGTTTTTT. As protein: CASSKRDRGLEKLFF. The J gene is TRBJ1-4, the V gene TRBV21-1; the table's D call TRBD1 went unverified against the DNA. TRBV21-1 is a listed pseudogene. This CDR3 is built from 15 residues.

For the CDR3, the DNA is TGTGCCTGGGGGCCGGGTCCGCCTTACGAGCAGTACTTC. Protein sequence: CAWGPGPPYEQYF. The V gene is TRBV30, the J gene TRBJ2-7; D gene unclear. The CDR3 loop spans 13 amino acids. The V and J ends lost 5 bases and 4 bases respectively, with 15 bases between them. Germline values: CDR1 GTSNPN, CDR2 SVGIG (reference sequence).

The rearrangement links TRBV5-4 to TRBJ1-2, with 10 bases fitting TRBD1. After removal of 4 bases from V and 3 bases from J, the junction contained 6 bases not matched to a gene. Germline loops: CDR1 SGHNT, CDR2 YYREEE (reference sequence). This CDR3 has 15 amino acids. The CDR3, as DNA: TGTGCCAGCAGCCCACCGGGACAGGGGTACTATGGCTACACCTTC. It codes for CASSPPGQGYYGYTF.

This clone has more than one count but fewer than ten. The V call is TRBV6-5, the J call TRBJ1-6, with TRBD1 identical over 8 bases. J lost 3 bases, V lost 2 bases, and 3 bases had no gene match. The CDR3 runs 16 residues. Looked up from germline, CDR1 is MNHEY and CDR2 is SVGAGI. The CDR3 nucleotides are TGTGCCAGCAGTTACGCAGGGGGCGGCTATAATTCACCCCTCCACTTT. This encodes CASSYAGGGYNSPLHF.

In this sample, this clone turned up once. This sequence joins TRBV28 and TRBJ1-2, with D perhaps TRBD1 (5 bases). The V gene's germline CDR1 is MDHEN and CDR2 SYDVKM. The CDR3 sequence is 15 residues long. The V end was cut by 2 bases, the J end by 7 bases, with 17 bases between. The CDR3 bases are TGTGCCAGCAGTTTAGGGGGGAGAGCGGATACTGGCTACACCTTC. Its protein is CASSLGGRADTGYTF.

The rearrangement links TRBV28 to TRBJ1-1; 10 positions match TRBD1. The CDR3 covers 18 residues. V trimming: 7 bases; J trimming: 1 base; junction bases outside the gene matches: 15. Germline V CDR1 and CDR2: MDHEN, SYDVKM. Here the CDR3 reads CASNLILRQGAKNTEAFF. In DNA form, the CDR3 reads TGTGCCAGCAACCTAATACTTAGACAGGGGGCGAAGAACACTGAAGCTTTCTTT.

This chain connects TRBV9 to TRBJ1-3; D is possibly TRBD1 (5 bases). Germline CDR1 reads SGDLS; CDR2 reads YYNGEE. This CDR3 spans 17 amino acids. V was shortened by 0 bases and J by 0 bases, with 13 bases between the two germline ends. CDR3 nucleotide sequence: TGTGCCAGCAGCGTAGCGCCGACAGTGAGCTCTGGAAACACCATATATTTT. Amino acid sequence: CASSVAPTVSSGNTIYF.

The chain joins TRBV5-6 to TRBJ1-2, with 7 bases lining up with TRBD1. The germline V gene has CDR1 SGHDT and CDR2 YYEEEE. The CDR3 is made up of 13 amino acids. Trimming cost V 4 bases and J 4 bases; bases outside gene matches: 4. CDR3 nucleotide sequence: TGTGCCAGCAGCGGTTCAGGGGGCTATGGCTACACCTTC. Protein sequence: CASSGSGGYGYTF. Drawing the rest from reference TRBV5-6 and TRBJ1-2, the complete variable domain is DAGVTQSPTHLIKTRGQQVTLRCSPKSGHDTVSWYQQALGQGPQFIFQYYEEEERQRGNFPDRFSGHQFPNYSSELNVNALLLGDSALYLCASSGSGGYGYTFGSGTRLTVV.

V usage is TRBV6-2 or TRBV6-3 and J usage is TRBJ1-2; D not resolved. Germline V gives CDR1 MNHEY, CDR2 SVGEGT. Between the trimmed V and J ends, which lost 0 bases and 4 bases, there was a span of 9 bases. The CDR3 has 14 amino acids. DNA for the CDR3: TGTGCCAGCAGTTACTCGGAGGCATTCTATGGCTACACCTTC. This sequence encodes CASSYSEAFYGYTF.

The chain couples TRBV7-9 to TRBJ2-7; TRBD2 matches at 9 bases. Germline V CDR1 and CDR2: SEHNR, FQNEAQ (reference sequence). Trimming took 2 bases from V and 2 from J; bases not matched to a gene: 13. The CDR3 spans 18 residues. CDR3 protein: CASSLTPLAGITAYEQYF. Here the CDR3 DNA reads TGTGCCAGCAGCTTAACCCCCCTAGCGGGAATCACAGCCTACGAGCAGTACTTC.

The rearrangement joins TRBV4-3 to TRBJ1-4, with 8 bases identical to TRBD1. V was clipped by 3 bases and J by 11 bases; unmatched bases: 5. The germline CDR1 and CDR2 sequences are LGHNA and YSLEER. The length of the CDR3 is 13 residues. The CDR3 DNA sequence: TGCGCCAGCAGCCACGGACAGGGCGGGAAACTGTTTTTT. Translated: CASSHGQGGKLFF.

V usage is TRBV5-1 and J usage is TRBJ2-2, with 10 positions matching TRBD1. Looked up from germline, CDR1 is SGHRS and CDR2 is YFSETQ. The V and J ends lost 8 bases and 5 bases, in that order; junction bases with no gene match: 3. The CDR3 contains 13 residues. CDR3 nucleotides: TGCGCCAGTCGGACAGGGGGGACCGGGGAGCTGTTTTTT. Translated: CASRTGGTGELFF. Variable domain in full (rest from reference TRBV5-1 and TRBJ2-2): KAGVTQTPRYLIKTRGQQVTLSCSPISGHRSVSWYQQTPGQGLQFLFEYFSETQRNKGNFPGRFSGRQFSNSRSEMNVSTLELGDSALYLCASRTGGTGELFFGEGSRLTVL.

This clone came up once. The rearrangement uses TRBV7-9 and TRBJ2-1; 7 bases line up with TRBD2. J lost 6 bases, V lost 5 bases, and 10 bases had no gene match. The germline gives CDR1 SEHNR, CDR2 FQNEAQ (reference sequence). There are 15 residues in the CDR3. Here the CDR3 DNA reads TGTGCCAGCAGCCCCCAAGGGACTACGATCAATGAGCAGTTCTTC. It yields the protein CASSPQGTTINEQFF.

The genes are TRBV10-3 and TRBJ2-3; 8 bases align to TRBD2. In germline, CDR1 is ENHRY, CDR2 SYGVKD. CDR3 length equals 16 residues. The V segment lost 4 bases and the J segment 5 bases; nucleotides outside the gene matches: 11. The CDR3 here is CAISGRGGRSGDTQYF. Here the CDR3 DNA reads TGTGCCATCAGTGGGAGGGGCGGGAGGTCAGGAGATACGCAGTATTTT.

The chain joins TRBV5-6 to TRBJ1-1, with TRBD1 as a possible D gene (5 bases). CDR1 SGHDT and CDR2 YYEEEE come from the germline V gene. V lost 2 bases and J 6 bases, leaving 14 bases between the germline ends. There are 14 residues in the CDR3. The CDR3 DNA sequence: TGTGCCAGCAGCTTTTCTGGTCAGGGCGCTGAAGCTTTCTTT. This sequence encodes CASSFSGQGAEAFF.